The next 23 T cell receptor beta chains were all read from a single sample in a study of T-cell memory formation after mild COVID-19. Via MiXCR, TCRdb re-called the 5' RACE reads, giving one row per CDR3 protein. The table shows approximately 480,000 distinct CDR3 sequences, with roughly 18% occurring only once. The specimen sequenced was PBMCs or a T cell subset sorted from them (not recorded which). These receptor sequences come from an adult woman who had mild COVID-19 (a few samples of this study predate the infection). Cell type and time point are not known.

This chain links TRBV4-1 with TRBJ2-7; D unresolved. V dropped 0 bases and J dropped 3 bases, with 9 bases sitting between them. CDR1 MGHRA and CDR2 YSYEKL come from the germline V gene. The CDR3 runs to 14 residues. CDR3 residues: CASSQEARIYEQYF. DNA of the CDR3: TGCGCCAGCAGCCAAGAAGCCAGAATCTACGAGCAGTACTTC.

The rearrangement links TRBV12-3 or TRBV12-4 to TRBJ1-1; D unclear. This CDR3 comprises 11 residues. V was shortened by 6 bases and J by 7 bases, with 9 bases between the two germline ends. CDR3 sequence: CASSPAHEAFF. The DNA for the CDR3 is TGTGCCAGCAGCCCAGCCCATGAAGCTTTCTTT.

The chain has TRBV29-1 and TRBJ2-7, with 11 bases lining up with TRBD2. Losses at the gene ends were 7 bases for V and 4 bases for J; bases not matched to a gene: 6. The CDR3 contains 13 residues. Germline lookup yields CDR1 SQVTM and CDR2 ANQGSEA. CDR3 DNA sequence: TGCAGCGCCTCCGGGACTAGCGGTTACGAGCAGTACTTC. This gives the protein CSASGTSGYEQYF.

This clonotype has just a few counts. The genes are TRBV4-3 and TRBJ1-4; 8 bases line up with TRBD1. Trimming cost V 0 bases and J 8 bases; bases outside gene matches: 8. The CDR3 runs 16 residues. The germline V gene has CDR1 LGHNA and CDR2 YSLEER. The CDR3 protein is CASSQEGTGLGEKLFF. CDR3 sequence (DNA): TGCGCCAGCAGCCAAGAAGGGACAGGCTTGGGGGAAAAACTGTTTTTT.

A few counts support this clonotype. The gene calls are TRBV4-1 and TRBJ1-2, with D possibly TRBD1 on 6 matching bases. This CDR3 spans 15 amino acids. The germline gives CDR1 MGHRA, CDR2 YSYEKL. V gave up 4 bases and J gave up 8 bases, with 20 bases separating them. The CDR3 sequence: CASSLSPDRRGGYTF. DNA of the CDR3: TGCGCCAGCAGCCTCTCCCCGGACAGAAGAGGAGGCTACACCTTC.

This clonotype was found a few times. The chain recombines TRBV5-1 with TRBJ2-7; 10 bases are shared with TRBD1. The germline CDR1 and CDR2 sequences are SGHRS and YFSETQ. V was clipped by 4 bases and J by 7 bases; unmatched bases: 11. The CDR3 spans 15 residues. CDR3 region: CASSAPGQGTEEQYF. The CDR3 nucleotides read TGCGCCAGCAGCGCTCCGGGACAGGGGACGGAAGAGCAGTACTTC.

At least ten counts were recorded for this clonotype. The chain joins TRBV5-1 to TRBJ2-6; D possibly corresponds to TRBD2 (6 bases). The CDR3 totals 16 residues. Germline V gives CDR1 SGHRS, CDR2 YFSETQ. Deletions cut 0 bases from V and 2 bases from J, with 9 bases between. Written as DNA, the CDR3 is TGCGCCAGCAGCTTGGAACGGGGGACTGGGGCCAACGTCCTGACTTTC. The encoded protein is CASSLERGTGANVLTF.

This clonotype was counted between two and nine times. The chain is built from TRBV4-1 and TRBJ2-1; unclear D gene. This CDR3 comprises 13 residues. Per germline, CDR1 MGHRA and CDR2 YSYEKL. V lost 3 bases and J lost 4, with 7 bases in between. The chain's CDR3 is CASSQATYNEQFF. The DNA of the CDR3 is TGCGCCAGCAGCCAGGCCACATACAATGAGCAGTTCTTC.

In this sample, this clonotype turned up many times. The chain couples TRBV20-1 to TRBJ2-4, with TRBD1 identical over 7 bases. The CDR3 has 16 residues. J lost 1 base, V lost 6 bases, and 12 bases had no gene match. Germline CDR1 is DFQATT and CDR2 is SNEGSKA (reference sequence). This chain's CDR3 is CSAENYRGMAKNIQYF. The CDR3 DNA is TGCAGTGCCGAGAATTACAGGGGAATGGCCAAAAACATTCAGTACTTC.

The rearrangement uses TRBV21-1 and TRBJ2-7; the D call TRBD2 from the table was never checked on the DNA. TRBV21-1 is flagged as a pseudogene. CDR3 length: 16 amino acids. The CDR3 is CASSMFSQGPPYEQYF. The CDR3 region has the DNA TGTGCCAGCAGCATGTTCTCACAGGGTCCTCCCTACGAGCAGTACTTC.

The chain is built from TRBV3-1 and TRBJ2-3, with D possibly being TRBD1 or TRBD2 (6 bases each). CDR3 length: 16 amino acids. Germline CDR1 LGHDT, CDR2 YNNKEL (reference sequence). Trimming cost V 1 base and J 2 bases, with 13 bases left between them. The CDR3 sequence: CASSQGRGRITDTQYF. The CDR3 bases are TGTGCCAGCAGCCAAGGACGGGGGCGAATCACAGATACGCAGTATTTT.

This clonotype showed up just once. This sequence joins TRBV20-1 and TRBJ2-1; TRBD2 matches 12 bases. The CDR3 loop spans 14 amino acids. Per the germline V gene, CDR1 is DFQATT and CDR2 is SNEGSKA (reference sequence). V shed 6 bases and J 6 bases; nucleotides not matched to a gene: 6. In nucleotides, the CDR3 is TGCAGTGCAAGGACTAGCGGGATGCGCAATGAGCAGTTCTTC. Translation gives CSARTSGMRNEQFF.

This clonotype was counted between two and nine times. The V call is TRBV7-2, the J call TRBJ2-1, with no clear D. The V and J ends lost 2 bases and 2 bases respectively, with 13 bases between them. This CDR3 contains 16 residues. Germline assignment: CDR1 SGHTA and CDR2 FQGNSA. The CDR3 region is CASSLTLGLPYNEQFF. CDR3 nucleotides: TGTGCCAGCAGCTTAACGCTGGGTCTCCCCTACAATGAGCAGTTCTTC.

The J gene is TRBJ2-7, the V gene TRBV11-3; D possibly corresponds to TRBD2 (5 bases). V was shortened by 1 base and J by 3 bases, with 13 bases between the two germline ends. This CDR3 spans 15 amino acids. Germline assignment: CDR1 SGHNT and CDR2 YENEEA. CDR3 nucleotide sequence: TGTGCCAGCAGCTTAGCTTTCGGGGTTGGCTACGAGCAGTACTTC. The encoded protein is CASSLAFGVGYEQYF.

This clonotype turned up a few times. The genes are TRBV5-1 and TRBJ2-3, with D possibly matching TRBD2 (8 bases). This CDR3 is 18 amino acids long. Trimming took off 3 bases at V and 0 bases at J, with 20 bases between the two ends. Germline assignment: CDR1 SGHRS and CDR2 YFSETQ. The CDR3 reads CASSSTGTRGGSTDTQYF. CDR3 nucleotides: TGCGCCAGCAGCTCCACCGGGACTAGAGGGGGCAGCACAGATACGCAGTATTTT.

The chain combines TRBV5-4 with TRBJ2-7; TRBD2 matches 15 bases. The J segment lost 1 base and the V segment lost 3 bases, leaving 5 bases of the junction unmatched. Per germline, CDR1 SGHNT and CDR2 YYREEE (reference sequence). This CDR3 comprises 17 residues. In DNA form, the CDR3 reads TGTGCCAGCAGCTCGGGACTAGCGGGAGGTGTATCCTACGAGCAGTACTTC. Protein sequence: CASSSGLAGGVSYEQYF.

J is TRBJ1-5 and V is TRBV19; D gene ambiguous. The CDR3 has 16 residues. Germline CDR1 reads LNHDA; CDR2 reads SQIVND (reference sequence). Trimming removed 5 bases from V and 4 bases from J, with 18 bases in between. The CDR3 coding sequence is TGTGCCAGTAGTTCTACCCTTTATCATGGGAATCAGCCCCAGCATTTT. It translates to CASSSTLYHGNQPQHF.

This clonotype was seen more than once but under ten times. This rearrangement joins TRBV20-1 to TRBJ2-7; D uncertain. The CDR3 has 15 residues. The V and J ends lost 3 bases and 3 bases respectively, with 18 bases between them. Looked up from germline, CDR1 is DFQATT and CDR2 is SNEGSKA (reference sequence). In nucleotides, the CDR3 is TGCAGTGCTAGGAATAGATTGGGAAATGGCTACGAGCAGTACTTC. As protein: CSARNRLGNGYEQYF.

The rearrangement joins TRBV7-2 to TRBJ2-1; D not certain. CDR3 length: 17 amino acids. V lost 2 bases and J 0 bases, leaving 14 bases between the germline ends. CDR1 and CDR2 (germline): SGHTA, FQGNSA. DNA for the CDR3: TGTGCCAGCAGCTTATATCGCTTACTCAGCTCCTACAATGAGCAGTTCTTC. It yields the protein CASSLYRLLSSYNEQFF.

This chain uses TRBV12-3 or TRBV12-4 with TRBJ2-5, with 13 bases lining up with TRBD2. The CDR3 consists of 18 residues. With 4 bases clipped from V and 10 bases from J, the junction kept 18 bases outside the gene matches. CDR3 residues: CASSSPGLAGTRLGSQYF. The CDR3 DNA reads as TGTGCCAGCAGTTCTCCGGGACTAGCGGGAACCCGATTAGGAAGCCAGTACTTC.

The rearrangement uses TRBV25-1 and TRBJ1-4, with D possibly being TRBD1 (5 bases). V lost 4 bases, J lost 7 bases, and 7 bases lay in between. The CDR3 sequence is 12 residues long. Germline CDR1 is MGHDK and CDR2 is SYGVNS. The CDR3 sequence: CASSVGTEKLFF. The CDR3 DNA sequence: TGTGCCAGCAGTGTCGGGACTGAAAAACTGTTTTTT.

This clonotype was seen many times. The rearrangement joins TRBV12-3 or TRBV12-4 to TRBJ2-1; D may be TRBD2 (6 bases). This CDR3 spans 14 amino acids. V was pared by 11 bases and J by 6 bases, with 20 bases between. CDR3 loop: CADAENPGGNEQFF. Here the CDR3 DNA reads TGTGCCGACGCTGAGAACCCCGGGGGCAATGAGCAGTTCTTC.

This clonotype was recorded at least ten times. The chain couples TRBV6-5 to TRBJ1-6; D remains ambiguous. The length of the CDR3 is 15 residues. Germline-derived CDR1 and CDR2 are MNHEY and SVGAGI. Trimming stripped 1 base from V and 6 bases from J, with 10 bases between. The CDR3 protein is CASSYYGRINSPLHF. The CDR3 DNA sequence: TGTGCCAGCAGTTACTATGGCAGAATTAATTCACCCCTCCACTTT.